This record looks at one T cell receptor beta chain sequence and its context. Sequencing was performed with immunoSEQ multiplex PCR; in TCRdb, only in-frame clones are kept and a portion is missing. The profile shows hundreds of thousands of clones, around 89% of them singletons. These data originate in a study of blood T cell repertoires in COVID-19. Overall study context: From the United States, Italy and Spain came samples of acute and convalescent COVID-19.

CDR1 is SNHLY and CDR2 is FYNNEI in the germline V gene. V was shortened by 4 bases and J by 6 bases, with 12 bases between the two germline ends. The CDR3 sequence is 13 residues long. The cohort comprised adults aged about 18 to 90 years residing in about two dozen US areas. This chain connects TRBV2 to TRBJ1-1; D is uncertain. Sequenced sample: PBMCs or T cells enriched from blood (not recorded which). This TCR derives from a man aged 25 to 45 who had recovered from COVID-19. The CDR3 bases are TGTGCCAGCAGTGGCCAAGCCGTCGCTGAAGCTTTCTTT. Translating gives CASSGQAVAEAFF.